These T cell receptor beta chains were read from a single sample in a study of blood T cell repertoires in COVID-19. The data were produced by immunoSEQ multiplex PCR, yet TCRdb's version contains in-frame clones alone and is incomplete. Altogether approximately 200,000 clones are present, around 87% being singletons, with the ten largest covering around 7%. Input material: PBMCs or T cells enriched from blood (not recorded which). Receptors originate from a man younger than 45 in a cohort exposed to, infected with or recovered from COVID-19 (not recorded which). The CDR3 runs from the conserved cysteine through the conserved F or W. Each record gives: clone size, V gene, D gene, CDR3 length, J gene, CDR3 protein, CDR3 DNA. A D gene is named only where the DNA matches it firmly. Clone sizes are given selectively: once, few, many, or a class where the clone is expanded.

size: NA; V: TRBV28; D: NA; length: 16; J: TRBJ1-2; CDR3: CASSSPWGDPNYGYTF; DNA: TGTGCCAGCAGTTCCCCATGGGGAGATCCTAACTATGGCTACACCTTC
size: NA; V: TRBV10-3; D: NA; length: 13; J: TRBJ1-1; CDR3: CAISDSDRGEAFF; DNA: TGTGCCATCAGTGACTCGGACAGAGGTGAAGCTTTCTTT
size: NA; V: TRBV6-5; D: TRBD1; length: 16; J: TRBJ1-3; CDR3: CASSYETGGSGNTIYF; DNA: TGTGCCAGCAGTTACGAGACAGGGGGCTCTGGAAACACCATATATTTT
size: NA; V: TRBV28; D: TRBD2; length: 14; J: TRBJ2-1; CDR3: CASSQGGSYNEQFF; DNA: TGTGCCAGCAGTCAGGGCGGGAGTTACAATGAGCAGTTCTTC
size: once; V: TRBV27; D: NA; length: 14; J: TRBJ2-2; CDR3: CASSFGGFTGELFF; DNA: TGTGCCAGCAGTTTTGGGGGGTTTACCGGGGAGCTGTTTTTT
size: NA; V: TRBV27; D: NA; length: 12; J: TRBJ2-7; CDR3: CASSTGLGEQYF; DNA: TGTGCCAGCAGTACAGGGTTGGGTGAGCAGTACTTC
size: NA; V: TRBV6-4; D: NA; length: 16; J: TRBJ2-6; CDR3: CASSDSSGSGANVLTF; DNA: TGTGCCAGCAGTGACTCGTCAGGCTCTGGGGCCAACGTCCTGACTTTC
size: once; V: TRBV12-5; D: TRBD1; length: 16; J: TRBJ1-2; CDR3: CASGLAGDRGIYGYTF; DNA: TGTGCTAGTGGTTTGGCCGGGGACAGGGGGATCTATGGCTACACCTTC
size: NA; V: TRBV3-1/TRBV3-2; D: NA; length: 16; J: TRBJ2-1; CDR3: CASSQRTLTHPDEQFF; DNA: TGTGCCAGCAGCCAACGAACTCTGACTCATCCCGATGAGCAGTTCTTC
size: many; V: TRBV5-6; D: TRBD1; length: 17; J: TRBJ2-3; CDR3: CASSLFGAGGNTDTQYF; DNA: TGTGCCAGCAGCTTGTTTGGGGCAGGGGGCAACACAGATACGCAGTATTTT
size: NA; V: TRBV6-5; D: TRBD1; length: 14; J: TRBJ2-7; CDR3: CASRPGQGSYEQYF; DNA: TGTGCCAGCAGACCGGGACAGGGCTCCTACGAGCAGTACTTC
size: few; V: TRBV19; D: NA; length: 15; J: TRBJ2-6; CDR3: CASSIGGAGANVLTF; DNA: TGTGCCAGTAGTATTGGCGGCGCTGGGGCCAACGTCCTGACTTTC
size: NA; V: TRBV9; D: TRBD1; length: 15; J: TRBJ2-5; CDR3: CASSARQGERETQYF; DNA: TGTGCCAGCAGCGCACGACAGGGGGAGAGAGAGACCCAGTACTTC
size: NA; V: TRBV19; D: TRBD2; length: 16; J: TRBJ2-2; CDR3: CASSIVAGGGTGELFF; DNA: TGTGCCAGTAGTATTGTAGCGGGAGGCGGTACCGGGGAGCTGTTTTTT
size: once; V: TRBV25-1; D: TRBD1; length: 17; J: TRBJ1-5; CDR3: CASSDFEGALSNQPQHF; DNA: TGTGCCAGCAGTGATTTTGAGGGGGCTCTCAGCAATCAGCCCCAGCATTTT
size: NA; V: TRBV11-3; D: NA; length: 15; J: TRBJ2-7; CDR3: CASSLDSGSSYEQYF; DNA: TGTGCCAGCAGCTTAGATAGCGGCTCATCCTACGAGCAGTACTTC
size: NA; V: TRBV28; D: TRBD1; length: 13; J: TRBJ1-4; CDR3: CASSYRGGEKLFF; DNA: TGTGCCAGCAGTTACAGGGGGGGCGAAAAACTGTTTTTT
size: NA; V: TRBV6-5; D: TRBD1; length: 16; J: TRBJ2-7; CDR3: CASSYPGTGGYYEQYF; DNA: TGTGCCAGCAGTTACCCGGGGACAGGGGGTTACTACGAGCAGTACTTC
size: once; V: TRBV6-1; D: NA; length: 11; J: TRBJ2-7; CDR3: CASAVADEQYF; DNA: TGTGCCAGTGCGGTTGCGGACGAGCAGTACTTC
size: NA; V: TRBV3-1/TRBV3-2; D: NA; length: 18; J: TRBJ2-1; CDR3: CASSQARRGQGRVNEQFF; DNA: TGTGCCAGCAGCCAAGCCCGCCGGGGTCAAGGTCGGGTCAATGAGCAGTTCTTC
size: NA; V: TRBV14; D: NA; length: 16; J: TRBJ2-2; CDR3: CASSRMGASNTGELFF; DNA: TGTGCCAGCAGCCGGATGGGGGCATCAAACACCGGGGAGCTGTTTTTT
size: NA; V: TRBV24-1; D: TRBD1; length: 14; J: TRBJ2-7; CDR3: CATSDAGQGNEQYF; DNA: TGTGCCACCAGTGATGCGGGACAGGGTAACGAGCAGTACTTC
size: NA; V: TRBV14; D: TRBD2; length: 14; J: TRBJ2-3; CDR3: CASSYQGGQDTQYF; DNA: TGTGCCAGCAGCTACCAGGGAGGGCAAGATACGCAGTATTTT
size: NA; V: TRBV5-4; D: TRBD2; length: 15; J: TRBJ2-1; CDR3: CASSHRTSGDNEQFF; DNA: TGTGCCAGCAGCCACAGGACTAGCGGGGACAATGAGCAGTTCTTC
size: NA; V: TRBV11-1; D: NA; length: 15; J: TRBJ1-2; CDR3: CASSSNPLANYGYTF; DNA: TGTGCCAGCAGCTCCAACCCACTCGCAAACTATGGCTACACCTTC
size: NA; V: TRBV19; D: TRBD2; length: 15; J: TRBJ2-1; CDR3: CASSLRLAGANEQFF; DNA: TGTGCCAGTAGTCTACGACTAGCGGGAGCCAATGAGCAGTTCTTC
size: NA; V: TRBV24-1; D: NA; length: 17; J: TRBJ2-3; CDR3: CATSDPPGGHSTDTQYF; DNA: TGTGCCACCAGTGACCCCCCCGGGGGGCATAGCACAGATACGCAGTATTTT
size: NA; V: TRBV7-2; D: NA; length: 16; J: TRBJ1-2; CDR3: CASSLSPDSYYYGYTF; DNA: TGTGCCAGCAGCTTATCCCCGGACAGTTATTACTATGGCTACACCTTC
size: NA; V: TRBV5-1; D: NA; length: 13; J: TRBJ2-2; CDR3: CASSLVFPGELFF; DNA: TGCGCCAGCAGCTTGGTATTTCCCGGGGAGCTGTTTTTT
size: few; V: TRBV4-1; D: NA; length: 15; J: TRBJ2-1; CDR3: CASSQAAIVRNEQFF; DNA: TGCGCCAGCAGCCAAGCCGCGATAGTCCGCAATGAGCAGTTCTTC
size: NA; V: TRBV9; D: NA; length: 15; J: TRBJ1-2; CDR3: CASSVGGGNNYGYTF; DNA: TGTGCCAGCAGCGTAGGTGGGGGGAATAACTATGGCTACACCTTC
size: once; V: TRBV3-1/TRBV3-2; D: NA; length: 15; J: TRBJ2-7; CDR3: CASSQGGESYYEQYF; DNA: TGTGCCAGCAGCCAAGGGGGGGAGAGCTACTACGAGCAGTACTTC
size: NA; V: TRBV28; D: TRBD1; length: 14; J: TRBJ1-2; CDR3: CASSTGTASRGYTF; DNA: TGTGCCAGCAGTACAGGGACAGCATCTCGCGGCTACACCTTC
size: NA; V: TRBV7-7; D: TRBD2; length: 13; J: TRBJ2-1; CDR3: CASSLSGSDEQFF; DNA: TGTGCTAGCAGCCTTAGCGGGAGCGATGAGCAGTTCTTC
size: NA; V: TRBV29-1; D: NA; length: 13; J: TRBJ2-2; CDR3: CSSLAVNTGELFF; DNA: TGCAGCTCCTTAGCGGTTAACACCGGGGAGCTGTTTTTT
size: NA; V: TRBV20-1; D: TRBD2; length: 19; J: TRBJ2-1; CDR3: CSASHRGRLAVSSYNEQFF; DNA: TGCAGTGCTAGTCATAGGGGTCGACTAGCTGTTAGCTCCTACAATGAGCAGTTCTTC
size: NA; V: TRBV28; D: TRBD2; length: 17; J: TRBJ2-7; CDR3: CASSLYPAGGPQWEQYF; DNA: TGTGCCAGCAGTTTATACCCAGCGGGAGGGCCTCAGTGGGAGCAGTACTTC
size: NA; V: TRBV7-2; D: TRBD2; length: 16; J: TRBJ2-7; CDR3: CASSQTSGSSSYEQYF; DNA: TGTGCCAGCAGCCAGACTAGCGGGAGTAGTAGCTACGAGCAGTACTTC
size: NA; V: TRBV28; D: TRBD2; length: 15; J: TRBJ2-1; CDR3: CASSRGTSGYNEQFF; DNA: TGTGCCAGCAGTAGAGGGACTAGCGGCTACAATGAGCAGTTCTTC
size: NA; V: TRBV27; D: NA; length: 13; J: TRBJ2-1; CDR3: CASSFPLGQEQFF; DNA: TGTGCCAGCAGTTTTCCACTAGGCCAGGAGCAGTTCTTC
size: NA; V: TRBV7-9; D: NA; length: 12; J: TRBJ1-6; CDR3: CASRQSNSPLHF; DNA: TGTGCCAGCAGGCAGTCGAATTCACCCCTCCACTTT
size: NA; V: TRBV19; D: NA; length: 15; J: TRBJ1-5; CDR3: CASSIAGMGNQPQHF; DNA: TGTGCCAGTAGTATCGCAGGGATGGGCAATCAGCCCCAGCATTTT
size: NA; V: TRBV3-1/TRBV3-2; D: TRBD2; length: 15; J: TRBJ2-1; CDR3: CASSRSGSKYNEQFF; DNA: TGTGCCAGCAGCCGGAGCGGGAGCAAATACAATGAGCAGTTCTTC
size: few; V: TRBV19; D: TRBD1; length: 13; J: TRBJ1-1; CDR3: CASNYRGRTEAFF; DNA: TGTGCCAGTAACTACAGGGGGCGGACTGAAGCTTTCTTT
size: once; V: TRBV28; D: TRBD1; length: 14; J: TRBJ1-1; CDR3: CASSLETGGREAFF; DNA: TGTGCCAGCAGTTTAGAGACAGGGGGCAGGGAAGCTTTCTTT
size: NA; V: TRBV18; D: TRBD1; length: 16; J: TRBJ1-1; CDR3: CASSAGTGHMNTEAFF; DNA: TGTGCCAGCTCTGCCGGGACAGGGCACATGAACACTGAAGCTTTCTTT
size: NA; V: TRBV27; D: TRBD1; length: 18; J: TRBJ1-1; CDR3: CASGFLRQGAGMHTEAFF; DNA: TGTGCCAGCGGCTTCCTGCGACAGGGGGCTGGCATGCACACTGAAGCTTTCTTT
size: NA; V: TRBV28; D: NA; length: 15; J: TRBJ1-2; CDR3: CASRYPAGPIYGYTF; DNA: TGTGCCAGCAGGTACCCCGCAGGGCCCATCTATGGCTACACCTTC
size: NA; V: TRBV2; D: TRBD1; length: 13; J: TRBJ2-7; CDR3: CASTGDRVFEQYF; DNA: TGTGCCAGCACCGGGGACAGGGTGTTCGAGCAGTACTTC
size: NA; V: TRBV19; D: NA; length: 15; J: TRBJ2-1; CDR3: CASSIDRLGYNEQFF; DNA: TGTGCCAGTAGTATTGACAGGTTGGGGTACAATGAGCAGTTCTTC
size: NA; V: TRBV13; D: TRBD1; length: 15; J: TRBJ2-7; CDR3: CASSWHRGHTYEQYF; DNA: TGTGCCAGCAGCTGGCACAGGGGGCACACTTACGAGCAGTACTTC
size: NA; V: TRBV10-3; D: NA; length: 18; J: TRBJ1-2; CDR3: CAISESLGGVRASYGYTF; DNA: TGTGCCATCAGTGAGTCCCTCGGGGGGGTCCGGGCGAGCTATGGCTACACCTTC
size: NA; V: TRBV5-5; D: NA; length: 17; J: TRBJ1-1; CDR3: CASSSKWTLLGNTEAFF; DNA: TGTGCCAGCAGCTCGAAATGGACTCTATTGGGGAACACTGAAGCTTTCTTT
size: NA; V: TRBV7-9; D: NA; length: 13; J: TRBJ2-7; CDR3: CASSLAGVGEQYF; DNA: TGTGCCAGCAGCTTAGCAGGGGTGGGGGAGCAGTACTTC
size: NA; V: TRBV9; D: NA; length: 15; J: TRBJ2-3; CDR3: CASSVLSGSTDTQYF; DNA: TGTGCCAGCAGCGTACTCAGCGGGAGCACAGATACGCAGTATTTT
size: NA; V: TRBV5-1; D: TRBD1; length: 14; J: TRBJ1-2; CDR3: CASSLPGTGAAFTF; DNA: TGCGCCAGCAGCTTGCCAGGGACAGGGGCCGCCTTCACCTTC
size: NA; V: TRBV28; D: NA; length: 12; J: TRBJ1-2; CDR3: CASSTTAYGYTF; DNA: TGTGCCAGCAGCACGACAGCCTATGGCTACACCTTC
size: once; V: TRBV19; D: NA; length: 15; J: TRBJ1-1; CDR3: CASSMQGALNTEAFF; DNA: TGTGCCAGTAGTATGCAAGGGGCACTGAACACTGAAGCTTTCTTT
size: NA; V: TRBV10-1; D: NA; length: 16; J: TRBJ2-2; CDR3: CASSSDRTSNTGELFF; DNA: TGCGCCAGCAGTTCTGACAGGACTTCGAACACCGGGGAGCTGTTTTTT
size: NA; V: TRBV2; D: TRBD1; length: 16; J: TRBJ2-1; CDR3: CASSEDLGQGVHEQFF; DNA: TGTGCCAGCAGTGAAGATTTGGGACAGGGGGTACATGAGCAGTTCTTC